The 13 T cell receptor beta chains below come from one sample, sequenced in a study of cytomegalovirus exposure and HLA in healthy donors. Primers: 60 Vbeta forward and 13 Jbeta reverse. This table comes from immunoSEQ multiplex PCR, and its TCRdb copy is limited to in-frame clones, with some not included. Its table lists approximately 120,000 clones. The sequenced sample consisted of PBMCs. All receptors come from a man aged 18 to 29 in good health and CMV-seronegative.

The chain couples TRBV5-6 to TRBJ1-5; maybe TRBD1 (5 bases). There are 14 residues in the CDR3. Germline V gene data show CDR1 as SGHDT and CDR2 as YYEEEE. The germline V and J ends were trimmed by 4 bases and 1 base, with 9 bases remaining between them. The CDR3 DNA sequence: TGTGCCAGCAGCCCCAGGGTCAGCAATCAGCCCCAGCATTTT. It is translated as CASSPRVSNQPQHF.

The rearrangement uses TRBV2 and TRBJ1-2; D is unresolved. Germline CDR1 is SNHLY and CDR2 is FYNNEI. V gave up 3 bases and J gave up 2 bases, with 10 bases separating them. This CDR3 spans 14 amino acids. The CDR3 region is CASSESVWNYGYTF. The CDR3 nucleotides read TGTGCCAGCAGTGAGAGTGTATGGAACTATGGCTACACCTTC.

The chain carries TRBV13 and TRBJ1-2; TRBD1 might be the D (5 bases). The CDR3 has 15 amino acids. The germline gives CDR1 PRHDT, CDR2 FYEKMQ (reference sequence). Trimming removed 8 bases at V and 3 bases at J, with 19 bases between. This CDR3 reads CASSVEGRGDYGYTF. CDR3 sequence (DNA): TGTGCCAGCTCCGTTGAGGGACGGGGGGACTATGGCTACACCTTC.

V gene TRBV27 combines with J gene TRBJ2-7, with TRBD2 matching 9 bases. V was pared by 5 bases and J by 2 bases, with 10 bases of the junction left unmatched. The CDR3 length is 16 residues. From germline, CDR1 is MNHEY and CDR2 SMNVEV (reference sequence). The CDR3 DNA reads as TGTGCCAGCAGTCCACTTGTTGCGGGAGGGCCCTACGAGCAGTACTTC. Translated, it gives CASSPLVAGGPYEQYF.

The CDR3: CASSKVGVSPLHF. The CDR3 nucleotides are TGTGCCAGCAGCAAAGTAGGGGTCTCACCCCTCCACTTT. V gene TRBV21-1 combines with J gene TRBJ1-6; no check of the table's D call, TRBD1, against the DNA was made. TRBV21-1 is reported as a pseudogene. This CDR3 contains 13 residues.

The rearrangement uses TRBV28 and TRBJ1-6; no definite D call. The length of the CDR3 is 15 residues. With 4 bases removed from V and 7 bases from J, the gap between germline ends came to 14 bases. From germline, CDR1 is MDHEN and CDR2 SYDVKM. For the CDR3, the DNA is TGTGCCAGCAGTTCCTGGCCAGATGCCAATTCACCCCTCCACTTT. Encoded protein: CASSSWPDANSPLHF.

The chain is built from TRBV5-1 and TRBJ2-7; no clear D gene. The germline V gene encodes CDR1 SGHRS and CDR2 YFSETQ. CDR3 length equals 13 residues. Trimming stripped 2 bases from V and 7 bases from J, with 13 bases between. CDR3 DNA: TGCGCCAGCAGCTTTACCACATTGGAGGAGCAGTACTTC. Its protein product is CASSFTTLEEQYF.

The rearrangement links TRBV6-9 to TRBJ2-4; 8 nucleotides match TRBD2. This CDR3 is built from 16 residues. Germline lookup yields CDR1 MNHGY and CDR2 SVAAGI. Trimming removed 4 bases from V and 1 base from J; junction bases left unmatched: 6. In DNA, the CDR3 is TGTGCCAGCAGTTTGCTGTCGGGGGGGGCCAAAAACATTCAGTACTTC. Translated: CASSLLSGGAKNIQYF.

The chain joins TRBV28 to TRBJ1-2, with D maybe TRBD1 (5 bases). Per germline, CDR1 MDHEN and CDR2 SYDVKM. The germline V and J ends were trimmed by 10 bases and 4 bases, with 13 bases remaining between them. The CDR3 spans 12 residues. The CDR3: CAIAGVSYGYTF. The DNA for the CDR3 is TGTGCCATCGCGGGGGTTTCCTATGGCTACACCTTC.

The chain carries TRBV29-1 and TRBJ1-3; D ambiguous. This CDR3 has 13 residues. Germline CDR1 reads SQVTM; CDR2 reads ANQGSEA. V dropped 1 base and J dropped 2 bases, with 6 bases sitting between them. CDR3 amino acids: CSVEGVTGNTIYF. As DNA, the CDR3 is TGCAGCGTTGAAGGAGTAACTGGAAACACCATATATTTT.

This CDR3 reads CASSLVSWGHEQFF. The CDR3 DNA reads TGTGCCAGCAGCTTAGTATCCTGGGGCCATGAGCAGTTCTTC. V is TRBV7-8 and J is TRBJ2-1, with D perhaps matching TRBD1 (5 bases). The germline CDR1 and CDR2 sequences are SGHVS and FQNEAQ. The V end lost 1 base, the J end lost 8 bases, and 12 bases lay between the germline ends. This CDR3 comprises 14 residues.

The chain links TRBV4-1 to TRBJ2-1; TRBD2 aligns across 10 bases. Germline CDR1 is MGHRA and CDR2 is YSYEKL. V lost 6 bases, J lost 6 bases, and 11 bases stayed unmatched. The length of the CDR3 is 16 residues. CDR3 nucleotides: TGCGCCAGCAGTCTGTTCCAACTAGCGGGACGCAATGAGCAGTTCTTC. Translated: CASSLFQLAGRNEQFF.

The chain couples TRBV9 to TRBJ1-2; 7 nucleotides line up with TRBD1. The CDR3 covers 13 residues. Germline V gene lookup returns CDR1 SGDLS and CDR2 YYNGEE. V was pared by 4 bases and J by 3 bases, with 3 bases of the junction left unmatched. CDR3 nucleotide sequence: TGTGCCAGCAGCCCTACAGGGGACTATGGCTACACCTTC. Residues: CASSPTGDYGYTF.